These T cell receptor beta chains were read from a single sample in a study of shared clonotypes between healthy human individuals. Here immunoSEQ multiplex PCR was the method, and the copy in TCRdb shows in-frame clones only, minus some. The data show about a million clones, approximately 80% seen once. Sequencing used memory CD4+ T cells from PBMCs. The receptor source for this set is a man aged 18 to 35 in good health. Some clones in this sample may be carry-over from other donors' samples. CDR3s include the opening cysteine and the closing phenylalanine or tryptophan. D genes are given only for firm matches. Part of the rows lack a size; the others show once, few, many or a class for expanded clones.

v_gene: TRBV7-6
d_gene: .
abundance: .
j_gene: TRBJ2-7
CDR3nt: TGTGCCTCCTCCTTAGACCTCCGCGAGCAGTACTTC
CDR3aa: CASSLDLREQYF

v_gene: TRBV5-1
d_gene: .
abundance: .
j_gene: TRBJ2-1
CDR3nt: TGCGCCAGCCGGGTGGCAGGGGGGCGCGACAATGAGCAGTTCTTC
CDR3aa: CASRVAGGRDNEQFF

v_gene: TRBV2
d_gene: .
abundance: few
j_gene: TRBJ1-3
CDR3nt: TGTGCCAGCACGGGGGATGGAAACACCATATATTTT
CDR3aa: CASTGDGNTIYF

v_gene: TRBV7-8
d_gene: TRBD1
abundance: .
j_gene: TRBJ1-2
CDR3nt: TGTGCCAGCAGCCTCACAGGGGGCGGAGGGGGCTACACCTTC
CDR3aa: CASSLTGGGGGYTF

v_gene: TRBV19
d_gene: .
abundance: .
j_gene: TRBJ2-1
CDR3nt: TGTGCCAGTAGTCCTGGGGCCAGTTACAATGAGCAGTTCTTC
CDR3aa: CASSPGASYNEQFF

v_gene: TRBV7-2
d_gene: .
abundance: .
j_gene: TRBJ2-7
CDR3nt: TGTGCCAGCAGCTTAATTGGTTCCTTTATTCCTTACGAGCAGTACTTC
CDR3aa: CASSLIGSFIPYEQYF

v_gene: TRBV18
d_gene: TRBD2
abundance: once
j_gene: TRBJ2-1
CDR3nt: TGTGCCAGCTCACCACCGGCTAGCGGATACTACAATGAGCAGTTCTTC
CDR3aa: CASSPPASGYYNEQFF

v_gene: TRBV5-1
d_gene: .
abundance: .
j_gene: TRBJ2-3
CDR3nt: TGCGCCAGCAGCTTGGCCGCAACAGCGGACACAGATACGCAGTATTTT
CDR3aa: CASSLAATADTDTQYF

v_gene: TRBV2
d_gene: .
abundance: .
j_gene: TRBJ1-3
CDR3nt: TGTGCCAGCAAACAGTCTCGGAGCTCTGGAAACACCATATATTTT
CDR3aa: CASKQSRSSGNTIYF

v_gene: TRBV6-6
d_gene: .
abundance: many
j_gene: TRBJ1-2
CDR3nt: TGTGCCAGCAGTTACGGACAGCTTCTCTATGGCTACACCTTC
CDR3aa: CASSYGQLLYGYTF

v_gene: TRBV19
d_gene: .
abundance: .
j_gene: TRBJ1-5
CDR3nt: TGTGCCAGCACCGATAGACCCGGCGGGGGTCAGCCCCAGCATTTT
CDR3aa: CASTDRPGGGQPQHF

v_gene: TRBV27
d_gene: TRBD2
abundance: few
j_gene: TRBJ2-5
CDR3nt: TGTGCCAGCACTAGCGGGAGGGCCTTAGAGACCCAGTACTTC
CDR3aa: CASTSGRALETQYF

v_gene: TRBV18
d_gene: .
abundance: .
j_gene: TRBJ1-5
CDR3nt: TGTGCCAGCTCTCTAACTACACAGGGCAGCAATCAGCCCCAGCATTTT
CDR3aa: CASSLTTQGSNQPQHF

v_gene: TRBV7-6
d_gene: .
abundance: .
j_gene: TRBJ2-7
CDR3nt: TGTGCCAGCAGCGGGTGGCAAATGGAGCAGTACTTC
CDR3aa: CASSGWQMEQYF

v_gene: TRBV7-2
d_gene: .
abundance: once
j_gene: TRBJ2-3
CDR3nt: TGTGCCAGCAGCCAAGCCGGTTTCACAGATACGCAGTATTTT
CDR3aa: CASSQAGFTDTQYF

v_gene: TRBV10-2
d_gene: .
abundance: .
j_gene: TRBJ2-5
CDR3nt: TGCGCCAGCAGTGAGTCGGGAGAGACCCAGTACTTC
CDR3aa: CASSESGETQYF

v_gene: TRBV5-1
d_gene: .
abundance: .
j_gene: TRBJ1-1
CDR3nt: TGCGCCAGCAGCTTGGACCAGGGAACTGAAGCTTTCTTT
CDR3aa: CASSLDQGTEAFF

v_gene: TRBV5-1
d_gene: .
abundance: .
j_gene: TRBJ2-2
CDR3nt: TGCGCCAGCAGCTTGTACCAGTGGGGGAACACCGGGGAGCTGTTTTTT
CDR3aa: CASSLYQWGNTGELFF

v_gene: TRBV15
d_gene: .
abundance: few
j_gene: TRBJ1-2
CDR3nt: TGTGCCACCAGCAGAGGGACGGATGGCTACACCTTC
CDR3aa: CATSRGTDGYTF

v_gene: TRBV7-3
d_gene: .
abundance: .
j_gene: TRBJ2-1
CDR3nt: TGTGCCAGCAGCTTAATGGGGTTAGCGGCGAGCTCCTACAATGAGCAGTTCTTC
CDR3aa: CASSLMGLAASSYNEQFF

v_gene: TRBV5-1
d_gene: TRBD2
abundance: .
j_gene: TRBJ2-5
CDR3nt: TGCGCCAGCAGACGGACTAGCGAAGAGACCCAGTACTTC
CDR3aa: CASRRTSEETQYF

v_gene: TRBV2
d_gene: TRBD1
abundance: .
j_gene: TRBJ1-2
CDR3nt: TGTGCCAGCAGTGAAGCGGAGACAGGGGGCTATGGCTACACCTTC
CDR3aa: CASSEAETGGYGYTF

v_gene: TRBV11-2
d_gene: TRBD1
abundance: .
j_gene: TRBJ2-3
CDR3nt: TGTGCCAGCAGCCCGGACAGGTTGAGCACAGATACGCAGTATTTT
CDR3aa: CASSPDRLSTDTQYF

v_gene: TRBV11-2
d_gene: TRBD1
abundance: .
j_gene: TRBJ1-4
CDR3nt: TGTGCCAGCAGCTCCGAACTGCGACAGGGGGGGCCGCCTAATGAAAAACTGTTTTTT
CDR3aa: CASSSELRQGGPPNEKLFF

v_gene: TRBV7-8
d_gene: TRBD1
abundance: .
j_gene: TRBJ2-7
CDR3nt: TGTGCCAGCAGCCCAGTCGACAGGGGCTCCTACGAGCAGTACTTC
CDR3aa: CASSPVDRGSYEQYF

v_gene: TRBV2
d_gene: .
abundance: .
j_gene: TRBJ2-4
CDR3nt: TGTGCCAGCAGCGAAGAGCAGCGTAATTGGGCCAAAAACATTCAGTACTTC
CDR3aa: CASSEEQRNWAKNIQYF

v_gene: TRBV2
d_gene: .
abundance: .
j_gene: TRBJ1-5
CDR3nt: TGTGCCAGCAGTGGTCACGATTCGGGGGTGAATCAGCCCCAGCATTTT
CDR3aa: CASSGHDSGVNQPQHF

v_gene: TRBV4-3
d_gene: TRBD2
abundance: .
j_gene: TRBJ2-6
CDR3nt: TGCGCCAGCAGCTCCGGACTAGCGGTACTCTGGGGGGCCAACGTCCTGACTTTC
CDR3aa: CASSSGLAVLWGANVLTF

v_gene: TRBV9
d_gene: TRBD2
abundance: .
j_gene: TRBJ2-5
CDR3nt: TGTGCCAGCAGCGCCAGTCGGACTAGCGGGAGGCCCGACCAAGAGACCCAGTACTTC
CDR3aa: CASSASRTSGRPDQETQYF

v_gene: TRBV28
d_gene: .
abundance: .
j_gene: TRBJ1-2
CDR3nt: TGTGCCAGCAGTTTGCCAGGGCCCCAGGATGGCTACACCTTC
CDR3aa: CASSLPGPQDGYTF

v_gene: TRBV28
d_gene: TRBD1
abundance: .
j_gene: TRBJ2-7
CDR3nt: TGTGCCAGCAGTTCAAGACCCGGGACAGCCTCCTACGAGCAGTACTTC
CDR3aa: CASSSRPGTASYEQYF

v_gene: TRBV2
d_gene: .
abundance: .
j_gene: TRBJ1-1
CDR3nt: TGTGCCAGCAGTGAAGCGCTTCAGGGGTCCCTTATGAACACTGAAGCTTTCTTT
CDR3aa: CASSEALQGSLMNTEAFF

v_gene: TRBV29-1
d_gene: .
abundance: many
j_gene: TRBJ2-5
CDR3nt: TGCAGCGTAACGACCCCGGGGAGCCAAGAGACCCAGTACTTC
CDR3aa: CSVTTPGSQETQYF

v_gene: TRBV7-9
d_gene: TRBD2
abundance: .
j_gene: TRBJ2-7
CDR3nt: TGTGCCAGCAGCTCTAGCGGGAGAGCGGGCGCCTACGAGCAGTACTTC
CDR3aa: CASSSSGRAGAYEQYF

v_gene: TRBV28
d_gene: .
abundance: few
j_gene: TRBJ2-7
CDR3nt: TGTGCCAGCAGTGGCACCCCCTACGAGCAGTACTTC
CDR3aa: CASSGTPYEQYF

v_gene: TRBV29-1
d_gene: .
abundance: .
j_gene: TRBJ1-4
CDR3nt: TGCAGCGTTGAAGATCTTGGGACTCCGGAAAAACTGTTTTTT
CDR3aa: CSVEDLGTPEKLFF

v_gene: TRBV18
d_gene: .
abundance: .
j_gene: TRBJ1-1
CDR3nt: TGTGCCAGCTCACCACAATCGGCAGGCACTGAAGCTTTCTTT
CDR3aa: CASSPQSAGTEAFF

v_gene: TRBV6-5
d_gene: .
abundance: few
j_gene: TRBJ1-1
CDR3nt: TGTGCCAGCAGTTCGATAGGAGTCACTGAAGCTTTCTTT
CDR3aa: CASSSIGVTEAFF

v_gene: TRBV5-1
d_gene: .
abundance: .
j_gene: TRBJ2-6
CDR3nt: TGCGCCAGCAGCTTAGGAGGGGGCACTCCCCCCGTCCTGACTTTC
CDR3aa: CASSLGGGTPPVLTF

v_gene: TRBV29-1
d_gene: .
abundance: .
j_gene: TRBJ1-2
CDR3nt: TGCAGCGTTGGTAGAAACTATGGCTACACCTTC
CDR3aa: CSVGRNYGYTF

v_gene: TRBV5-6
d_gene: .
abundance: .
j_gene: TRBJ2-3
CDR3nt: TGTGCCAGCAGCTTTAAGGGACTTAGACTAGGCCCAGATACGCAGTATTTT
CDR3aa: CASSFKGLRLGPDTQYF

v_gene: TRBV7-2
d_gene: .
abundance: many
j_gene: TRBJ1-1
CDR3nt: TGTGCCAGCAGCCAGAACACTGAAGCTTTCTTT
CDR3aa: CASSQNTEAFF

v_gene: TRBV4-1
d_gene: .
abundance: .
j_gene: TRBJ1-2
CDR3nt: TGCGCCAGCAGCCAAGAAGGGACCCGGGGGGGGTTTAGCTATGGCTACACCTTC
CDR3aa: CASSQEGTRGGFSYGYTF

v_gene: TRBV5-1
d_gene: TRBD1
abundance: .
j_gene: TRBJ2-7
CDR3nt: TGCGCCAGCAGCTTAAGGACAGGGGGCGACGAGCAGTACTTC
CDR3aa: CASSLRTGGDEQYF

v_gene: TRBV7-2
d_gene: .
abundance: .
j_gene: TRBJ2-7
CDR3nt: TGTGCCAGCAGCTTAGCGTCTGTGGGACAAAGCTCCTACGAGCAGTACTTC
CDR3aa: CASSLASVGQSSYEQYF

v_gene: TRBV7-9
d_gene: TRBD1
abundance: .
j_gene: TRBJ1-2
CDR3nt: TGTGCCAGCAGCTTACCTACCCGGGGGGACAGAAAACATGGCTACACCTTC
CDR3aa: CASSLPTRGDRKHGYTF

v_gene: TRBV14
d_gene: .
abundance: many
j_gene: TRBJ2-5
CDR3nt: TGTGCCAGGGTGAGGAAGGACAGCAAAGAGACCCAGTACTTC
CDR3aa: CARVRKDSKETQYF

v_gene: TRBV5-1
d_gene: .
abundance: .
j_gene: TRBJ1-2
CDR3nt: TGCGCCAGCAGCGGGGGTTTCACCTATGGCTACACCTTC
CDR3aa: CASSGGFTYGYTF